The next 32 T cell receptor beta chains were all read from a single sample in a study of T cells in Graves' hyperthyroidism and ophthalmopathy. RNA transcripts gave rise to amplified TCR beta CDR3 regions. Initially, a first-round RT-PCR of the TCR CDR3 employed the HTBI primer set. Using its own MiXCR run on the multiplex PCR reads, TCRdb lists one record per CDR3 protein. Here the sample spans about 540,000 distinct CDR3 sequences, around 45% being singletons. Sequencing used peripheral blood or thyroid tissue (not recorded which). These receptors all stem from a woman between 18 and 29 years old with Graves' hyperthyroidism.

The chain links TRBV6-6 to TRBJ2-7, with 8 bases matching TRBD1. The CDR3 length is 14 residues. CDR1 MNHNY and CDR2 SVGAGI come from the germline V gene (reference sequence). Trimming at V came to 2 bases and at J to 3 bases, leaving 3 bases not matched to a gene. The CDR3 loop reads CASSYIDRGYEQYF. The CDR3 DNA reads as TGTGCCAGCAGTTACATTGACAGGGGCTACGAGCAGTACTTC.

This clonotype has a count of ten or more. The genes are TRBV2 and TRBJ2-7; D uncertain. The CDR3 has 10 residues. Looked up from germline, CDR1 is SNHLY and CDR2 is FYNNEI. Trimming took 4 bases from V and 5 from J, leaving 3 bases between them. The CDR3 loop reads CASSVHEQYF. As DNA, the CDR3 is TGTGCCAGCAGTGTCCACGAGCAGTACTTC.

V gene TRBV7-2 combines with J gene TRBJ2-7; 11 bases are shared with TRBD2. The CDR3 totals 15 residues. V shed 4 bases, J shed 6 bases, and the junction held 8 bases outside the gene matches. Germline CDR1 reads SGHTA; CDR2 reads FQGNSA. The CDR3 DNA reads as TGTGCCAGCAGCTCGGAACTAGCGGGAGTGAGCGAGCAGTACTTC. As protein: CASSSELAGVSEQYF.

This clonotype was recorded a few times. The V call is TRBV20-1, the J call TRBJ1-2; D not certain. Germline CDR1 and CDR2: DFQATT and SNEGSKA (reference sequence). With 4 bases removed from V and 0 bases from J, the gap between germline ends came to 12 bases. The CDR3 runs 14 residues. The CDR3 here is CSATPGRANYGYTF. In DNA, the CDR3 is TGCAGTGCTACCCCGGGAAGAGCTAACTATGGCTACACCTTC.

This clonotype has at least ten counts. V gene TRBV10-3 combines with J gene TRBJ2-5, with D tentatively TRBD1 (5 bases). The CDR3 extends over 14 amino acids. V was trimmed by 8 bases and J by 0 bases, leaving 13 bases between them. Germline V gives CDR1 ENHRY, CDR2 SYGVKD. Here the CDR3 reads CAISTEIDQETQYF. The CDR3 nucleotides are TGTGCCATCTCGACAGAGATAGACCAAGAGACCCAGTACTTC.

The V and J genes are TRBV20-1 and TRBJ1-3; D gene ambiguous. Germline values: CDR1 DFQATT, CDR2 SNEGSKA (reference sequence). The CDR3 spans 14 residues. Trimming pared 3 bases from V and 1 base from J, leaving 10 bases between. CDR3 region: CSASKSSSGNTIYF. The CDR3 DNA follows: TGCAGTGCTAGCAAGAGCTCATCTGGAAACACCATATATTTT.

As concerns this clonotype: Possible read error: a much larger clone is one base away. This CDR3 is missing its conserved last phenylalanine or tryptophan, likely due to a read error. The V call is TRBV7-9, the J call TRBJ1-1; D perhaps matches TRBD1 (6 bases). Germline values: CDR1 SEHNR, CDR2 FQNEAQ (reference sequence). V lost 6 bases and J lost 3, with 14 bases in between. The CDR3 has 14 residues. The CDR3 nucleotides read TGTGCCAGCAGTCTAAGCCAGGGGTACACTGAAGCTTTCTCT. Translating it yields CASSLSQGYTEAFS.

This chain joins TRBV7-6 and TRBJ2-7; 10 nucleotides line up with TRBD2. The CDR3 loop spans 16 amino acids. V was clipped by 5 bases and J by 9 bases; unmatched bases: 16. Germline V gene lookup returns CDR1 SGHVS and CDR2 FNYEAQ. The CDR3 region is CASSITPLEAGGTQYF. The DNA for the CDR3 is TGTGCCAGCAGCATCACCCCCCTAGAAGCGGGAGGGACGCAGTACTTC.

The J gene is TRBJ2-7, the V gene TRBV5-5; D call uncertain. This CDR3 comprises 13 residues. The germline V and J ends were trimmed by 4 bases and 3 bases, with 11 bases remaining between them. Germline V gene sequence: CDR1 SGHKS, CDR2 YYEKEE (reference sequence). The CDR3 DNA reads as TGTGCCAGCAGCACGACTGGAGACTACGAGCAGTACTTC. Translated, it gives CASSTTGDYEQYF.

This clonotype was recorded a few times. This rearrangement joins TRBV7-9 to TRBJ1-6; 7 positions agree with TRBD1. J lost 7 bases, V lost 5 bases, and 8 bases had no gene match. This CDR3 spans 15 amino acids. The germline V gene encodes CDR1 SEHNR and CDR2 FQNEAQ (reference sequence). The CDR3 DNA sequence: TGTGCCAGCAGCCCACGCCCGGACAGGAATTCACCCCTCCACTTT. Encoded protein: CASSPRPDRNSPLHF.

The chain uses TRBV20-1 and TRBJ2-5; 11 positions agree with TRBD1. The junction had 6 bases not matched to a gene; V was cut back by 5 bases and J by 4 bases. The CDR3 is made up of 14 amino acids. The V gene's germline CDR1 is DFQATT and CDR2 SNEGSKA (reference sequence). For the CDR3, the DNA is TGCAGTGCTGGGACAGGGGGGCCGGGAGAGACCCAGTACTTC. It codes for CSAGTGGPGETQYF.

As for this clonotype: This could be a read error, since a much larger clone is one nucleotide away. This chain joins TRBV25-1 and TRBJ1-1; 10 positions agree with TRBD1. V shed 7 bases, J shed 6 bases, and the junction held 8 bases outside the gene matches. The germline V gene has CDR1 MGHDK and CDR2 SYGVNS. The CDR3 consists of 14 residues. CDR3 in amino acids: CASTSTGGYAEAFF. In nucleotides, the CDR3 is TGTGCCAGCACGTCGACAGGGGGCTACGCTGAAGCTTTCTTT.

The chain couples TRBV11-2 to TRBJ1-2; TRBD1 aligns across 10 bases. The V gene end was trimmed by 5 bases and the J gene end by 3 bases; junction bases not matched to a gene: 9. The V gene's germline CDR1 is SGHAT and CDR2 FQNNGV. CDR3 length equals 16 residues. CDR3 DNA sequence: TGTGCCAGCAGCAAAAATGTCGGGACAGGGGACTATGGCTACACCTTC. It yields the protein CASSKNVGTGDYGYTF.

This clonotype was counted many times. V usage is TRBV29-1 and J usage is TRBJ2-7; 11 bases are shared with TRBD2. The CDR3 consists of 14 residues. The germline V gene encodes CDR1 SQVTM and CDR2 ANQGSEA. Trimming took 7 bases from V and 4 from J; bases not matched to a gene: 9. The CDR3 region is CSGLTSGSVYEQYF. The CDR3 nucleotides are TGCAGCGGCCTAACTAGCGGGAGTGTTTACGAGCAGTACTTC.

In regard to this clonotype: This may be a read error: a much more frequent sequence differs by one nucleotide. The rearrangement links TRBV24-1 to TRBJ2-7; TRBD2 might be the D (6 bases). Trimming pared 4 bases from V and 3 bases from J, leaving 12 bases between. The CDR3 extends over 14 amino acids. The V gene's germline CDR1 is KGHDR and CDR2 SFDVKD. CDR3 in amino acids: CATSEMRGGYEQYF. The CDR3 nucleotides are TGTGCCACCAGTGAAATGCGGGGCGGCTACGAGCAGTACTTC.

Concerning this clonotype itself: This may come from a read error, since a much larger clone is one base off. The rearrangement joins TRBV25-1 to TRBJ1-2, with a weak D call TRBD1 (5 bases). The CDR3 is 13 residues long. Germline V gives CDR1 MGHDK, CDR2 SYGVNS. Trimming cost V 3 bases and J 8 bases, with 13 bases left between them. DNA of the CDR3: TGTGCCAGCAGTGACCAGGAGGGGATAGGCTACACCTTC. Protein: CASSDQEGIGYTF.

The chain joins TRBV10-3 to TRBJ1-4; a possible D gene is TRBD1 (5 bases). This CDR3 is 15 amino acids long. V lost 3 bases and J 5 bases, leaving 13 bases between the germline ends. Looked up from germline, CDR1 is ENHRY and CDR2 is SYGVKD. CDR3 protein: CAISDGGLGNEKLFF. CDR3 bases: TGTGCCATCAGTGACGGGGGGTTGGGGAATGAAAAACTGTTTTTT.

Only a few counts were recorded for this clonotype. The V gene is TRBV5-1, the J gene TRBJ2-7, with 9 bases identical to TRBD1. Germline-derived CDR1 and CDR2 are SGHRS and YFSETQ. V lost 3 bases to trimming and J lost 4 bases; unmatched junction nucleotides: 2. The CDR3 extends over 13 amino acids. The CDR3 nucleotides read TGCGCCAGCAGCTGGGACAGGGTGTACGAGCAGTACTTC. Encoded protein: CASSWDRVYEQYF.

This clonotype was detected many times. This chain joins TRBV29-1 and TRBJ1-1; D unclear. The CDR3 covers 12 residues. Germline V lookup: CDR1 SQVTM, CDR2 ANQGSEA. V was pared by 8 bases and J by 0 bases, with 10 bases between. In nucleotides, the CDR3 is TGCAGCTCGAGGAGGGTGAACACTGAAGCTTTCTTT. Encoded protein: CSSRRVNTEAFF.

This clonotype appeared once. An end of the junction does not agree with germline; a read error may underlie this. This CDR3 reads CSVRGGENYGHTF. DNA of the CDR3: TGCAGCGTCCGGGGGGGCGAAAACTATGGCCACACCTTC. This rearrangement joins TRBV29-1 to TRBJ1-2, with TRBD1 as a possible D gene (6 bases). Germline V gene lookup returns CDR1 SQVTM and CDR2 ANQGSEA. The CDR3 sequence is 13 residues long.

This clonotype has a single count. The chain has TRBV2 and TRBJ2-2; 7 nucleotides agree with TRBD1. Trimming at V came to 7 bases and at J to 15 bases, leaving 8 bases not matched to a gene. The CDR3 spans 11 residues. The germline V gene encodes CDR1 SNHLY and CDR2 FYNNEI. CDR3 nucleotide sequence: TGTGCCAGCACCCCCGGGACAGAGGTGTTTTTT. Amino acid sequence: CASTPGTEVFF.

The chain links TRBV29-1 to TRBJ2-7; no clear D gene. This CDR3 is built from 15 residues. Germline assignment: CDR1 SQVTM and CDR2 ANQGSEA. Trimming stripped 0 bases from V and 0 bases from J, with 12 bases between. CDR3 protein: CSVEDGPKSSYEQYF. The CDR3 DNA follows: TGCAGCGTTGAAGATGGGCCTAAGAGCTCCTACGAGCAGTACTTC.

The V and J genes are TRBV7-2 and TRBJ1-3, with a possible D match to TRBD1 (5 bases). Per the germline V gene, CDR1 is SGHTA and CDR2 is FQGNSA. The CDR3 loop spans 15 amino acids. Trimming cost V 1 base and J 4 bases, with 11 bases left between them. Here the CDR3 DNA reads TGTGCCAGCAGCTTAGTGCAGGGTCCCGGAAACACCATATATTTT. Protein sequence: CASSLVQGPGNTIYF. Full variable domain (remainder filled in from reference TRBV7-2 and TRBJ1-3): GAGVSQSPSNKVTEKGKDVELRCDPISGHTALYWYRQSLGQGLEFLIYFQGNSAPDKSGLPSDRFSAERTGGSVSTLTIQRTQQEDSAVYLCASSLVQGPGNTIYFGEGSWLTVV.

This clonotype has ten or more counts. The chain is built from TRBV2 and TRBJ1-4; D ambiguous. V was shortened by 1 base and J by 8 bases, with 2 bases between the two germline ends. Germline CDR1 reads SNHLY; CDR2 reads FYNNEI. The CDR3 covers 11 residues. The CDR3 loop is CASSEGEKLFF. The CDR3 DNA reads as TGTGCCAGCAGTGAAGGGGAAAAACTGTTTTTT.

Comment on this clonotype: A read error may explain this, as a much larger clone is one base away. The rearrangement links TRBV6-5 to TRBJ1-5; 7 nucleotides line up with TRBD1. Germline CDR1 MNHEY, CDR2 SVGAGI. The CDR3 spans 15 residues. CDR3 sequence (DNA): TGTGCCATCAGTTACAACAGGGGCACCAATCAGCCCCAGCATTTT. Translating gives CAISYNRGTNQPQHF.

This clonotype was picked up many times. This chain links TRBV7-9 with TRBJ2-7, with D maybe TRBD2 (5 bases). V was cut by 3 bases and J by 0 bases, with 12 bases left in between. Germline lookup yields CDR1 SEHNR and CDR2 FQNEAQ (reference sequence). CDR3 length: 15 residues. CDR3 sequence reads: CASSLVDLTSYEQYF. CDR3 in DNA: TGTGCCAGCAGCTTGGTGGACTTGACCTCCTACGAGCAGTACTTC.

This clonotype was observed many times. The J gene is TRBJ1-3, the V gene TRBV7-3; no clear D gene. The length of the CDR3 is 14 residues. With 5 bases removed from V and 0 bases from J, the gap between germline ends came to 8 bases. Germline CDR1 reads SGHTA; CDR2 reads FQGTGA. CDR3 nucleotides: TGTGCCAGCAGCATGACCAACTCTGGAAACACCATATATTTT. Its protein product is CASSMTNSGNTIYF.

CDR3 bases: TGCAGCGTGCCGGGAGGGCCTGAAGCTTTCTTT. Its translation is CSVPGGPEAFF. The rearrangement uses TRBV29-1 and TRBJ1-1, with unresolved D. CDR3 size: 11 residues. Trimming took 6 bases from V and 6 from J, leaving 11 bases between them. Germline V gene lookup returns CDR1 SQVTM and CDR2 ANQGSEA. Combining the CDR3 with reference TRBV29-1 and TRBJ1-1 gives the whole variable domain SAVISQKPSRDICQRGTSLTIQCQVDSQVTMMFWYRQQPGQSLTLIATANQGSEATYESGFVIDKFPISRPNLTFSTLTVSNMSPEDSSIYLCSVPGGPEAFFGQGTRLTVV.

The V and J genes are TRBV6-6 and TRBJ2-5, with 9 bases matching TRBD2. CDR1 and CDR2 from the germline V gene are MNHNY and SVGAGI (reference sequence). V trimming: 10 bases; J trimming: 5 bases; junction bases outside the gene matches: 8. This CDR3 has 13 residues. CDR3 sequence: CATLFGLAETQYF. The CDR3 DNA is TGTGCCACCCTATTCGGACTAGCGGAGACCCAGTACTTC.

The chain is built from TRBV11-2 and TRBJ2-5; perhaps TRBD2 as D (5 bases). Trimming removed 1 base from V and 3 bases from J, with 21 bases in between. Germline V lookup: CDR1 SGHAT, CDR2 FQNNGV. This CDR3 contains 18 residues. This CDR3 reads CASSLGRLTSPREETQYF. In nucleotides, the CDR3 is TGTGCCAGCAGCTTAGGTCGGCTAACTAGTCCGCGAGAAGAGACCCAGTACTTC. The whole variable domain, filled in from reference TRBV11-2 and TRBJ2-5, reads EAGVAQSPRYKIIEKRQSVAFWCNPISGHATLYWYQQILGQGPKLLIQFQNNGVVDDSQLPKDRFSAERLKGVDSTLKIQPAKLEDSAVYLCASSLGRLTSPREETQYFGPGTRLLVL.

The V gene is TRBV9, the J gene TRBJ2-7, with TRBD2 matching over 10 bases. The V segment lost 9 bases and the J segment 2 bases; nucleotides outside the gene matches: 5. This CDR3 has 13 residues. Looked up from germline, CDR1 is SGDLS and CDR2 is YYNGEE. In DNA, the CDR3 is TGTGCCAAGACTAGCGGGTACCCCTACGAGCAGTACTTC. Its protein product is CAKTSGYPYEQYF.

This rearrangement joins TRBV24-1 to TRBJ1-2; D unclear. V was pared by 7 bases and J by 5 bases, with 19 bases between. Looked up from germline, CDR1 is KGHDR and CDR2 is SFDVKD. The CDR3 covers 15 residues. CDR3 bases: TGTGCCACCAGCGTTGTAAGGACCGACCCATATGGCTACACCTTC. It specifies CATSVVRTDPYGYTF.